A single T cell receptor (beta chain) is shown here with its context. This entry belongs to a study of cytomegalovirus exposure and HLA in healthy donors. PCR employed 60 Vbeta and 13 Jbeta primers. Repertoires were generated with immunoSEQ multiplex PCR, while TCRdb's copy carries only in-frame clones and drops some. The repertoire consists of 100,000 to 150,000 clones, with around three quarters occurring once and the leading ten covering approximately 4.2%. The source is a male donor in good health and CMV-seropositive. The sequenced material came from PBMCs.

The chain's CDR3 is CASTVPPRGYTF. The CDR3 bases are TGTGCCAGTACGGTCCCCCCCAGGGGCTACACCTTC. The chain recombines TRBV28 with TRBJ1-2; D call uncertain. Germline CDR1 MDHEN, CDR2 SYDVKM. The CDR3 sequence is 12 residues long. The ends were cut back, 9 bases at V and 8 bases at J, with 16 bases in the middle.